These T cell receptor beta chains were read from a single sample in a study of T-cell memory formation after mild COVID-19. TCRdb passed the 5' RACE reads through MiXCR, listing each CDR3 protein once. This table holds 200,000 to 250,000 distinct CDR3 sequences, 9.5% to 10% found once. The specimen sequenced was PBMCs or a T cell subset sorted from them (not recorded which). These receptors all come from a young man who had mild COVID-19 (a few samples of this study predate the infection). Cell type and time point are not known. Both conserved end residues are part of each CDR3. The D gene is left open where the match is weak. Clone size is shown for a subset of rows, as once, few, many or a class of expanded clone.

J gene | V gene | CDR3 length | clone size | D gene | CDR3 DNA | CDR3 protein
TRBJ1-1 | TRBV4-1 | 15 | few | TRBD1 | TGCGCCAGCAGAGGGACAGGGAGGGGGAACACTGAAGCTTTCTTT | CASRGTGRGNTEAFF
TRBJ2-3 | TRBV7-9 | 15 | . | TRBD1 | TGTGCCAGCAGTAGACCTGGGACAGCCACAGATACGCAGTATTTT | CASSRPGTATDTQYF
TRBJ2-1 | TRBV6-6 | 16 | many | TRBD2 | TGTGCCAGCAGTTACTCTGGACTAGCGCCGTACAATGAGCAGTTCTTC | CASSYSGLAPYNEQFF
TRBJ2-3 | TRBV29-1 | 13 | few | . | TGCAGCGTTTCCGGGACACAAACAGATACGCAGTATTTT | CSVSGTQTDTQYF
TRBJ2-3 | TRBV28 | 18 | few | TRBD2 | TGTGCCAGCAGTCCGATACCGGGACTAGCGGGACGCACAGATACGCAGTATTTT | CASSPIPGLAGRTDTQYF
TRBJ2-4 | TRBV2 | 14 | . | . | TGTGCCAGCAGTGGTGGAGGGCTAGGAAACATTCAGTACTTC | CASSGGGLGNIQYF
TRBJ2-3 | TRBV4-1 | 18 | few | . | TGCGCCAGCAGCCAACTACCGCCCGGGGGCGCAGCCTCAGATACGCAGTATTTT | CASSQLPPGGAASDTQYF
TRBJ1-2 | TRBV19 | 16 | few | . | TGTGCCAGTAGTATAGACCGGACTGGGGAAAACTATGGCTACACCTTC | CASSIDRTGENYGYTF
TRBJ1-1 | TRBV5-1 | 13 | many | . | TGCGCCAGTGGTGAGGGGTCCAGCACTGAAGCTTTCTTT | CASGEGSSTEAFF
TRBJ2-5 | TRBV28 | 17 | . | TRBD2 | TGTGCCAGCAGTGTGGTAGCGGGAGCTCAATGGGGAGAGACCCAGTACTTC | CASSVVAGAQWGETQYF
TRBJ2-3 | TRBV5-1 | 17 | . | TRBD2 | TGCGCCAGCAGCTGGGGTAGCGGGGGGGCCGGGACAGATACGCAGTATTTT | CASSWGSGGAGTDTQYF
TRBJ1-2 | TRBV5-1 | 14 | few | . | TGCGCCAGCAGCTCCACGGAGACAGTCTATGGCTACACCTTC | CASSSTETVYGYTF
TRBJ2-4 | TRBV20-1 | 13 | many | TRBD2 | TGCAGTGCTAGGCGGGGGGCGGAAAACATTCAGTACTTC | CSARRGAENIQYF
TRBJ1-2 | TRBV7-8 | 13 | many | TRBD1 | TGTGCCAGCAGCTTAAGACAGGGTGGCGGCTACACCTTC | CASSLRQGGGYTF
TRBJ2-2 | TRBV9 | 13 | . | . | TGTGCCAGCAGCTGGCGTGGGACCGGGGAGCTGTTTTTT | CASSWRGTGELFF
TRBJ1-5 | TRBV5-1 | 13 | many | . | TGCGCCAGCAGAATGGAGTTCACTCAGCCCCAGCATTTT | CASRMEFTQPQHF
TRBJ2-2 | TRBV7-2 | 17 | few | . | TGTGCCAGCAGCTTAGTTTCGGGCGGGCTGAACACCGGGGAGCTGTTTTTT | CASSLVSGGLNTGELFF
TRBJ1-2 | TRBV20-1 | 13 | few | . | TGCAGTGCTAGAATCCGGACTTCCTATGGCTACACCTTC | CSARIRTSYGYTF
TRBJ1-5 | TRBV12-3/TRBV12-4 | 15 | . | TRBD1 | TGTGCCAGCAGCAGCCGGGACAGGGGCAATCAGCCCCAGCATTTT | CASSSRDRGNQPQHF
TRBJ1-2 | TRBV5-8 | 15 | few | TRBD1 | TGTGCCAGCAGCTTCCGGGACAGGACCTCCTATGGCTACACCTTC | CASSFRDRTSYGYTF
TRBJ2-7 | TRBV10-1 | 13 | . | . | TGCGCCAGCAGTTCGGACAGATTGGGCGAGCAGTACTTC | CASSSDRLGEQYF
TRBJ1-1 | TRBV7-2 | 14 | . | . | TGTGCCAGCAGCCCAGGATGGGTCAACACTGAAGCTTTCTTT | CASSPGWVNTEAFF
TRBJ1-1 | TRBV5-1 | 14 | few | TRBD1 | TGCGCCAGCAGCTTGGCCCAACAGGGGGGGGAAGCTTTCTTT | CASSLAQQGGEAFF
TRBJ2-4 | TRBV7-2 | 13 | . | . | TGTGCCAGCAGCGTCCCGGCCCTTTCCATTCAGTACTTC | CASSVPALSIQYF
TRBJ1-3 | TRBV10-3 | 15 | few | TRBD1 | TGTGCCATCAGTGCCCGGACAGGGGCTGGAAACACCATATATTTT | CAISARTGAGNTIYF
TRBJ2-1 | TRBV4-1 | 15 | . | TRBD2 | TGCGCCAGCAGCCCCTTGACGGGGGGCTACAATGAGCAGTTCTTC | CASSPLTGGYNEQFF
TRBJ1-5 | TRBV7-9 | 16 | . | TRBD1 | TGTGCCAGCAGCTCCCGGGACAGGGGAGACAATCAGCCCCAGCATTTT | CASSSRDRGDNQPQHF
TRBJ1-5 | TRBV28 | 15 | . | . | TGTGCCAGCAGCCCCCCTCCAGGGACAAACCAGCCCCAGCATTTT | CASSPPPGTNQPQHF
TRBJ1-2 | TRBV4-2 | 17 | few | TRBD1 | TGTGCCAGCAGCCAAGGCTGGCTCGGGGGACAGGGCCCTGGCTACACCTTC | CASSQGWLGGQGPGYTF
TRBJ2-4 | TRBV7-6 | 13 | . | . | TGTGCCAGCAGCTTAGTCCAGGGGGGCATTCAGTACTTC | CASSLVQGGIQYF
TRBJ1-5 | TRBV3-1 | 13 | . | . | TGTGCCAGCAGCCCTTACAGGGATCAGCCCCAGCATTTT | CASSPYRDQPQHF
TRBJ1-5 | TRBV19 | 13 | few | . | TGTGCCAGTAGTATAGGAGGTAATCAGCCCCAGCATTTT | CASSIGGNQPQHF
TRBJ2-5 | TRBV7-2 | 14 | many | TRBD2 | TGTGCCAGCAACCGTCAGCGGGGGGGTGAGACCCAGTACTTC | CASNRQRGGETQYF
TRBJ2-3 | TRBV14 | 15 | few | . | TGTGCCAGCAGCCAAGCGAGAATAAGCACAGATACGCAGTATTTT | CASSQARISTDTQYF
TRBJ2-3 | TRBV4-3 | 14 | few | . | TGCGCCAGCAGCCAGTCGGGGCCCACAGATACGCAGTATTTT | CASSQSGPTDTQYF
TRBJ2-3 | TRBV11-2 | 15 | . | TRBD2 | TGTGCCAGCAGCGTGGGACTAGCGGGGAGAGATACGCAGTATTTT | CASSVGLAGRDTQYF
TRBJ2-5 | TRBV5-4 | 17 | few | TRBD2 | TGTGCCAGCAGACACGGACTAGCGGGGCCGAGGGGGGAGACCCAGTACTTC | CASRHGLAGPRGETQYF
TRBJ1-6 | TRBV7-2 | 15 | many | . | TGTGCCAGCAGCCCAATGCCAGCTTCGAATTCACCCCTCCACTTT | CASSPMPASNSPLHF
TRBJ2-5 | TRBV15 | 14 | . | TRBD2 | TGTGCCACCGGGACCGGGGGGGCCTCGAAGACCCAGTACTTC | CATGTGGASKTQYF
TRBJ2-2 | TRBV4-1 | 15 | few | TRBD2 | TGCGCCAGCAGCCGAGGACTAGCGGGGCCCCGGGAGCTGTTTTTT | CASSRGLAGPRELFF
TRBJ1-6 | TRBV7-9 | 15 | . | TRBD1 | TGTGCCAGCAGCCTGGAGAAACAGGGGAATTCACCCCTCCACTTT | CASSLEKQGNSPLHF
TRBJ2-4 | TRBV11-2 | 13 | many | . | TGTGCCAGCAGTTCCCGGGACATGCGGATTCAGTACTTC | CASSSRDMRIQYF